A single sample gave rise to the 27 T cell receptor beta chains below, sequenced in a study of blood T cell repertoires in COVID-19. Data came from immunoSEQ multiplex PCR; TCRdb stores just in-frame clones and leaves some out. The table includes roughly 260,000 clones, approximately 86% detected once. Sequencing was done on a sample of peripheral blood. These receptors originate from a woman aged 50 to 60 who had recovered from COVID-19.

This chain uses TRBV3-1 (or the pseudogene TRBV3-2) with TRBJ1-2; D not certain. Trimming cost V 1 base and J 2 bases, with 8 bases left between them. The CDR3 spans 14 residues. The germline CDR1 and CDR2 sequences are LGHDT and YNNKEL (reference sequence). The chain's CDR3 is CASSQVAVNYGYTF. Written as DNA, the CDR3 is TGTGCCAGCAGCCAAGTAGCAGTAAACTATGGCTACACCTTC.

The chain uses TRBV5-1 and TRBJ2-2; 7 bases align to TRBD1. Losses at the gene ends were 4 bases for V and 2 bases for J; bases not matched to a gene: 5. This CDR3 is built from 15 residues. From germline, CDR1 is SGHRS and CDR2 YFSETQ. The CDR3 region is CASSVGTANTGELFF. CDR3 bases: TGCGCCAGCAGCGTCGGGACAGCCAACACCGGGGAGCTGTTTTTT.

The CDR3 reads CAWTLTGGSEQFF. The CDR3 DNA is TGTGCCTGGACCTTGACTGGGGGGAGTGAGCAGTTCTTC. This chain links TRBV30 with TRBJ2-1; D possibly corresponds to TRBD2 (6 bases). The V gene's germline CDR1 is GTSNPN and CDR2 SVGIG (reference sequence). V lost 4 bases to trimming and J lost 9 bases, with 16 bases between them. This CDR3 region has 13 residues.

This CDR3 reads CASSLVTGQPQHF. The CDR3 DNA reads as TGCGCCAGCAGCTTGGTCACGGGTCAGCCCCAGCATTTT. The rearrangement uses TRBV5-1 and TRBJ1-5; D gene ambiguous. Per germline, CDR1 SGHRS and CDR2 YFSETQ. Trimming shortened V by 0 bases and J by 6 bases, and 7 bases separated the two germline ends. This CDR3 spans 13 amino acids.

The J gene is TRBJ2-5, the V gene TRBV18; maybe TRBD2 (6 bases). This CDR3 is 15 amino acids long. Looked up from germline, CDR1 is KGHSH and CDR2 is LQKENI. Trimming removed 0 bases at V and 1 base at J, with 9 bases between. The DNA of the CDR3 is TGTGCCAGCTCACCACCCTCGCGGGGCCAAGAGACCCAGTACTTC. Translation: CASSPPSRGQETQYF.

The chain recombines TRBV5-1 with TRBJ2-7, with 8 bases fitting TRBD1. The CDR3 runs to 16 residues. Germline V gene data show CDR1 as SGHRS and CDR2 as YFSETQ. Unmatched junction bases numbered 5, after V lost 0 bases and J lost 0 bases. The CDR3 loop reads CASSLDPGGVSYEQYF. CDR3 sequence (DNA): TGCGCCAGCAGCTTGGATCCAGGGGGCGTCTCCTACGAGCAGTACTTC. The full variable domain, in which reference TRBV5-1 and TRBJ2-7 provide the parts outside the CDR3, is KAGVTQTPRYLIKTRGQQVTLSCSPISGHRSVSWYQQTPGQGLQFLFEYFSETQRNKGNFPGRFSGRQFSNSRSEMNVSTLELGDSALYLCASSLDPGGVSYEQYFGPGTRLTVT.

The chain recombines TRBV5-4 with TRBJ1-1; 9 nucleotides line up with TRBD1. There are 14 residues in the CDR3. From germline, CDR1 is SGHNT and CDR2 YYREEE (reference sequence). After removal of 2 bases from V and 6 bases from J, the junction contained 5 bases not matched to a gene. Written as DNA, the CDR3 is TGTGCCAGCAGCTTCACAGGGGGCGCCCCTGAAGCTTTCTTT. It yields the protein CASSFTGGAPEAFF.

Only one count was recorded for this clone. This chain links TRBV6-5 with TRBJ1-1, with D possibly being TRBD1 (5 bases). CDR3 length equals 11 residues. The V end was cut by 11 bases, the J end by 5 bases, with 12 bases between. In germline, CDR1 is MNHEY, CDR2 SVGAGI. As DNA, the CDR3 is TGTGCCGGAGGGGAAGGAACTGAAGCTTTCTTT. Translated, it gives CAGGEGTEAFF.

V is TRBV19 and J is TRBJ1-1; 10 nucleotides align to TRBD1. V lost 4 bases to trimming and J lost 4 bases; unmatched junction nucleotides: 6. The CDR3 contains 15 residues. Germline V lookup: CDR1 LNHDA, CDR2 SQIVND (reference sequence). This CDR3 reads CASSRTGTGVTEAFF. CDR3 coding DNA: TGTGCCAGTAGTAGAACCGGGACAGGGGTCACTGAAGCTTTCTTT.

This chain joins TRBV5-1 and TRBJ1-2; D gene ambiguous. V was trimmed by 4 bases and J by 4 bases, leaving 17 bases between them. The CDR3 loop spans 15 amino acids. Germline V lookup: CDR1 SGHRS, CDR2 YFSETQ. CDR3 DNA: TGCGCCAGCAGCGTATCAGTGTGGTCGGGCTATGGCTACACCTTC. This sequence encodes CASSVSVWSGYGYTF.

The rearrangement links TRBV4-3 to TRBJ2-7; the match to TRBD2 covers 8 bases. Germline values: CDR1 LGHNA, CDR2 YSLEER. The CDR3 is made up of 17 amino acids. The V and J ends lost 0 bases and 2 bases, in that order; junction bases with no gene match: 9. CDR3 residues: CASSQDSRAGDAYEQYF. CDR3 DNA sequence: TGCGCCAGCAGCCAAGACAGTCGAGCGGGAGACGCCTACGAGCAGTACTTC.

This sequence joins TRBV14 and TRBJ2-1; the D is unclear. V was trimmed by 1 base and J by 6 bases, leaving 7 bases between them. Germline V CDR1 and CDR2: SGHDN, FVKESK. This CDR3 comprises 13 residues. For the CDR3, the DNA is TGTGCCAGCAGCCAAGGTCTCCTCAATGAGCAGTTCTTC. Translation: CASSQGLLNEQFF.

This chain uses TRBV5-1 with TRBJ1-1; 7 nucleotides match TRBD1. CDR3 size: 15 residues. V gave up 4 bases and J gave up 8 bases; unmatched junction bases: 14. Per the germline V gene, CDR1 is SGHRS and CDR2 is YFSETQ. Here the CDR3 DNA reads TGCGCCAGCAGCGAGAGAATGACAGGGTCGGACGAAGCTTTCTTT. This encodes CASSERMTGSDEAFF.

This chain links TRBV28 with TRBJ2-3; 8 bases line up with TRBD1. Germline-derived CDR1 and CDR2 are MDHEN and SYDVKM. CDR3 length: 15 amino acids. The junction had 7 bases not matched to a gene; V was cut back by 6 bases and J by 2 bases. CDR3 in amino acids: CASRTQGGFTDTQYF. The CDR3 DNA is TGTGCCAGCAGAACACAGGGGGGATTCACAGATACGCAGTATTTT.

The V gene is TRBV5-4, the J gene TRBJ1-6; D perhaps matches TRBD1 (5 bases). Germline loops: CDR1 SGHNT, CDR2 YYREEE (reference sequence). Trimming pared 4 bases from V and 6 bases from J, leaving 14 bases between. This CDR3 has 15 amino acids. The CDR3 bases are TGTGCCAGCAGCGTCGGACGGGGGGTTAATTCACCCCTCCACTTT. Its protein is CASSVGRGVNSPLHF.

The V call is TRBV15, the J call TRBJ2-2; a possible D gene is TRBD2 (5 bases). CDR3 length: 14 residues. Trimming shortened V by 2 bases and J by 2 bases, and 6 bases separated the two germline ends. CDR1 and CDR2 from the germline V gene are LNHNV and YYDKDF (reference sequence). The CDR3 DNA reads as TGTGCCACCAGCAGACTAGCCAACACCGGGGAGCTGTTTTTT. Encoded protein: CATSRLANTGELFF.

The chain recombines TRBV5-4 with TRBJ2-1; 9 positions match TRBD2. The CDR3 has 17 amino acids. Per germline, CDR1 SGHNT and CDR2 YYREEE (reference sequence). J gave up 7 bases and V 4 bases, and 15 bases lay outside the gene matches. The CDR3 protein is CASSRLGAGGQVNEQFF. The CDR3 DNA is TGTGCCAGCAGCCGTCTAGGCGCGGGGGGGCAAGTGAATGAGCAGTTCTTC.

DNA for the CDR3: TGTGCCAGCAGCGTTGGGCGGACAGCGGAGCTGTTTTTT. It specifies CASSVGRTAELFF. The chain has TRBV9 and TRBJ2-2; possibly TRBD1 for D (6 bases). Germline CDR1 and CDR2: SGDLS and YYNGEE. V shed 2 bases and J shed 10 bases, with 12 bases lying between them. The CDR3 has 13 residues.

The CDR3 protein is CASSFSGQGAYEQYF. The CDR3 DNA reads TGTGCCAGCAGCTTCTCCGGACAGGGCGCCTACGAGCAGTACTTC. V is TRBV7-2 and J is TRBJ2-7, with 8 nucleotides matching TRBD1. Germline V gene data show CDR1 as SGHTA and CDR2 as FQGNSA. The CDR3 runs to 15 residues. The J segment lost 2 bases and the V segment lost 3 bases, leaving 6 bases of the junction unmatched.

The J gene is TRBJ1-1, the V gene TRBV5-1; weak D call: TRBD1 (6 bases). Germline CDR1 is SGHRS and CDR2 is YFSETQ. The CDR3 runs to 15 residues. Trimming took off 4 bases at V and 0 bases at J, with 13 bases between the two ends. This chain's CDR3 is CASSPRTEMNTEAFF. The CDR3 nucleotides are TGCGCCAGCAGCCCGCGGACAGAAATGAACACTGAAGCTTTCTTT.

The genes are TRBV28 and TRBJ2-3; 14 nucleotides agree with TRBD2. The germline gives CDR1 MDHEN, CDR2 SYDVKM. J gave up 6 bases and V 10 bases, and 9 bases lay outside the gene matches. The CDR3 extends over 15 amino acids. The CDR3: CATLGLAGGPDTQYF. DNA for the CDR3: TGTGCCACGCTCGGACTAGCGGGAGGTCCCGATACGCAGTATTTT. The full variable domain, completed using reference TRBV28 and TRBJ2-3, is DVKVTQSSRYLVKRTGEKVFLECVQDMDHENMFWYRQDPGLGLRLIYFSYDVKMKEKGDIPEGYSVSREKKERFSLILESASTNQTSMYLCATLGLAGGPDTQYFGPGTRLTVL.

The rearrangement joins TRBV7-2 to TRBJ1-2; D is uncertain. Germline assignment: CDR1 SGHTA and CDR2 FQGNSA. The CDR3 is 15 amino acids. Between the trimmed V and J ends, which lost 2 bases and 4 bases, there was a span of 14 bases. The CDR3 protein is CASSLSFRGSYGYTF. In DNA, the CDR3 is TGTGCCAGCAGCTTATCCTTCCGGGGTTCCTATGGCTACACCTTC.

The chain links TRBV5-6 to TRBJ1-2; 10 bases map to TRBD1. This CDR3 comprises 15 residues. Looked up from germline, CDR1 is SGHDT and CDR2 is YYEEEE. J lost 6 bases, V lost 4 bases, and 9 bases had no gene match. CDR3 nucleotides: TGTGCCAGCAGCCTGGGACAGGGGTCTCGAGATGGCTACACCTTC. As protein: CASSLGQGSRDGYTF.

The chain couples TRBV4-3 to TRBJ1-5; D is unclear. The CDR3 runs 15 residues. The germline gives CDR1 LGHNA, CDR2 YSLEER. V was clipped by 1 base and J by 5 bases, with 12 bases between them. CDR3 bases: TGCGCCAGCAGCCAAGGTTTAGATGGTCATCAGCCCCAGCATTTT. This codes for CASSQGLDGHQPQHF.

The chain has TRBV19 and TRBJ1-1; D perhaps matches TRBD1 (5 bases). Germline V CDR1 and CDR2: LNHDA, SQIVND (reference sequence). This CDR3 comprises 13 residues. V lost 10 bases and J 1 base, leaving 13 bases between the germline ends. The CDR3, as DNA: TGTGCCACCGCCCCCCAGGGGAACACTGAAGCTTTCTTT. It is translated as CATAPQGNTEAFF.

This rearrangement joins TRBV9 to TRBJ2-7, with TRBD1 as a possible D gene (6 bases). The CDR3 is 16 amino acids. Looked up from germline, CDR1 is SGDLS and CDR2 is YYNGEE. V lost 0 bases and J lost 0, with 13 bases in between. CDR3 nucleotides: TGTGCCAGCAGCGTAGGACAGGCGATTCCCTCCTACGAGCAGTACTTC. It translates to CASSVGQAIPSYEQYF.

The chain recombines TRBV5-1 with TRBJ1-2, with a tentative D call TRBD1 (6 bases). Trimming pared 4 bases from V and 6 bases from J, leaving 19 bases between. CDR3 length: 15 amino acids. The germline CDR1 and CDR2 sequences are SGHRS and YFSETQ. The CDR3 region is CASSAVAWTENGYTF. As DNA, the CDR3 is TGCGCCAGCAGCGCAGTAGCTTGGACAGAGAATGGCTACACCTTC.